Following are 10 T cell receptor beta chains from one sample sequenced in a study of CD8 T cells in Susac syndrome. Reverse transcription of about 0.45 to 1 ug RNA was carried out with random hexamers. TCRdb re-analysed the immunoSEQ multiplex PCR reads in MiXCR, keeping a single row per CDR3 protein. This sample has about 210,000 distinct CDR3 sequences, with roughly 96% found just once. The sequencing sample was made of CD4+ T cells from PBMCs. The receptors were sampled from a human donor with multiple sclerosis.

The chain carries TRBV2 and TRBJ2-5; possibly TRBD2 for D (5 bases). The germline CDR1 and CDR2 sequences are SNHLY and FYNNEI. CDR3 length: 16 residues. V was shortened by 3 bases and J by 5 bases, with 19 bases between the two germline ends. The CDR3, as DNA: TGTGCCAGCAGTGATGTAGGGAGTCGGTCCCTCGAGACCCAGTACTTC. It encodes CASSDVGSRSLETQYF.

V is TRBV20-1 and J is TRBJ1-5, with D unresolved. The germline CDR1 and CDR2 sequences are DFQATT and SNEGSKA (reference sequence). The CDR3 runs to 12 residues. The CDR3 coding sequence is TGCAGCCTCGCGTTGGGCAATCAGCCCCAGCATTTT. This sequence encodes CSLALGNQPQHF.

J is TRBJ2-3 and V is TRBV7-9, with TRBD2 matching 9 bases. Unmatched junction bases numbered 6, after V lost 3 bases and J lost 2 bases. The CDR3 runs to 16 residues. The V gene's germline CDR1 is SEHNR and CDR2 FQNEAQ (reference sequence). The chain's CDR3 is CASSFRLAADTDTQYF. In nucleotides, the CDR3 is TGTGCCAGCAGCTTCCGACTAGCGGCCGACACAGATACGCAGTATTTT.

The chain couples TRBV3-1 to TRBJ2-5; 8 bases map to TRBD2. CDR3 length equals 15 residues. Losses at the gene ends were 1 base for V and 3 bases for J; bases not matched to a gene: 4. Germline V gene sequence: CDR1 LGHDT, CDR2 YNNKEL (reference sequence). CDR3 DNA sequence: TGTGCCAGCAGCCAAGTCGGGAGGGGGGAAGAGACCCAGTACTTC. It codes for CASSQVGRGEETQYF.

The gene calls are TRBV7-2 and TRBJ2-2, with 10 bases aligning to TRBD2. The V and J ends lost 2 bases and 2 bases, in that order; junction bases with no gene match: 2. Germline CDR1 reads SGHTA; CDR2 reads FQGNSA. The CDR3 extends over 16 amino acids. The CDR3 sequence: CASSLLAGDNTGELFF. The CDR3 DNA is TGTGCCAGCAGCTTACTAGCGGGGGATAACACCGGGGAGCTGTTTTTT.

V is TRBV20-1 and J is TRBJ2-6; D is ambiguous. Germline V gene sequence: CDR1 DFQATT, CDR2 SNEGSKA (reference sequence). The CDR3 is 15 residues long. Trimming removed 1 base from V and 7 bases from J, with 14 bases in between. CDR3 sequence: CSARGGSISANVLTF. CDR3 bases: TGCAGTGCTAGAGGTGGCAGTATATCTGCCAACGTCCTGACTTTC.

This sequence joins TRBV18 and TRBJ1-1, with 9 nucleotides matching TRBD1. CDR1 is KGHSH, CDR2 LQKENI, per germline. The CDR3 is made up of 14 amino acids. V shed 4 bases and J 1 base; nucleotides not matched to a gene: 1. The CDR3: CASSRDRENTEAFF. In nucleotides, the CDR3 is TGTGCCAGCTCACGGGACAGGGAGAACACTGAAGCTTTCTTT.

The chain is built from TRBV12-3 or TRBV12-4 and TRBJ1-1, with D unresolved. CDR3 length: 12 residues. Trimming shortened V by 2 bases and J by 9 bases, and 10 bases separated the two germline ends. CDR3 DNA sequence: TGTGCCAGCAGTTTATTTCCCAGACAAGCTTTCTTT. Its translation is CASSLFPRQAFF.

The gene calls are TRBV30 and TRBJ2-7; 12 bases map to TRBD1. CDR1 is GTSNPN and CDR2 is SVGIG in the germline V gene (reference sequence). CDR3 length: 13 residues. The CDR3 DNA sequence: TGTGCTTGGGGACAGGGGGCACCGTACGAGCAGTACTTC. This encodes CAWGQGAPYEQYF.

The chain combines TRBV20-1 with TRBJ1-5; 8 bases are shared with TRBD1. The CDR3 length is 15 residues. Germline CDR1 is DFQATT and CDR2 is SNEGSKA (reference sequence). With 7 bases clipped from V and 5 bases from J, the junction kept 13 bases outside the gene matches. CDR3 nucleotide sequence: TGCAGTGTTACAACTACAGGGGGGAACTATCAGCCCCAGCATTTT. Translating gives CSVTTTGGNYQPQHF.